The rows below give T cell receptor beta chains drawn from one sample of a study of beta chain features in type 1 diabetes. This table comes from immunoSEQ multiplex PCR, and its TCRdb copy is limited to in-frame clones, with some not included. This sample has 150,000 to 200,000 clones, with 13% found just once. Sequencing was done on a sample of central memory CD4+ T cells from blood. These receptors were collected from a woman between 18 and 30 years old in good health. The conserved cysteine and the conserved F or W are not part of the CDR3 here. The order of the fields is clone size, J gene, V gene, CDR3 protein. Size values are once, few and many counts, or a class for expanded clones, and some rows have none.

clone size: NA; J gene: TRBJ2-5; V gene: TRBV18; CDR3 protein: ASSPPTGGRETQY
clone size: few; J gene: TRBJ2-7; V gene: TRBV6-6; CDR3 protein: ASRDRIEQY
clone size: few; J gene: TRBJ2-5; V gene: TRBV5-1; CDR3 protein: ASSLVIQNGETQY
clone size: few; J gene: TRBJ1-5; V gene: TRBV19; CDR3 protein: ASSTGQGQGQPQH
clone size: few; J gene: TRBJ1-5; V gene: TRBV7-9; CDR3 protein: ASAREDQPQH
clone size: few; J gene: TRBJ2-1; V gene: TRBV30; CDR3 protein: AWSRLAGNYNEQF
clone size: few; J gene: TRBJ2-7; V gene: TRBV28; CDR3 protein: ASSSRTTPN
clone size: NA; J gene: TRBJ1-1; V gene: TRBV19; CDR3 protein: ASRIQGATEAF
clone size: few; J gene: TRBJ1-5; V gene: TRBV6-6; CDR3 protein: ASSQGTGFNQPQH
clone size: few; J gene: TRBJ2-1; V gene: TRBV30; CDR3 protein: AWSDGRGTYNEQF
clone size: NA; J gene: NA; V gene: TRBV2; CDR3 protein: ASGYYEQY
clone size: NA; J gene: TRBJ2-5; V gene: TRBV4-2; CDR3 protein: ASSQGRGQTQY
clone size: NA; J gene: TRBJ1-4; V gene: TRBV4-3; CDR3 protein: ASSQGQWVLNEKLF
clone size: NA; J gene: NA; V gene: TRBV29-1; CDR3 protein: SVMTSGSYEQY
clone size: NA; J gene: TRBJ2-7; V gene: TRBV4-2; CDR3 protein: ASSQGAGTYEQY
clone size: NA; J gene: TRBJ2-1; V gene: TRBV18; CDR3 protein: ASSPTGPWGYEQF
clone size: NA; J gene: NA; V gene: TRBV19; CDR3 protein: ASSPQKNLEQY
clone size: few; J gene: TRBJ2-1; V gene: TRBV29-1; CDR3 protein: SGRTSGPLSYNEQF